A few counts support the clone carrying this T cell receptor delta chain. TCRdb called clones anew from the reads with CATT. The sample has about 9,200 delta-chain clones; around 21% are singletons. This sample stems from a study of gamma-delta chains in newborns, infants, children. Study at large: Microbial exposure reportedly drives polyclonal innate γδ T cell expansion after birth.

CDR1 and CDR2 (germline): TSWWSYY, QGS. The CDR3 totals 23 residues. After removal of 0 bases from V and 2 bases from J, the junction contained 27 bases not matched to a gene. This TCR was sampled from a child who was a newborn, infant or young child, either healthy, febrile or measles-vaccinated (not recorded which). Sequenced sample: blood. The V and J genes are TRDV1 and TRDJ1, with 7 nucleotides matching TRDD3. Here the CDR3 reads CALGELVACRNWGDFDYTDKLIF. Written as DNA, the CDR3 is TGTGCTCTTGGGGAACTAGTAGCTTGCCGAAATTGGGGGGATTTCGATTATACCGATAAACTCATCTTT.